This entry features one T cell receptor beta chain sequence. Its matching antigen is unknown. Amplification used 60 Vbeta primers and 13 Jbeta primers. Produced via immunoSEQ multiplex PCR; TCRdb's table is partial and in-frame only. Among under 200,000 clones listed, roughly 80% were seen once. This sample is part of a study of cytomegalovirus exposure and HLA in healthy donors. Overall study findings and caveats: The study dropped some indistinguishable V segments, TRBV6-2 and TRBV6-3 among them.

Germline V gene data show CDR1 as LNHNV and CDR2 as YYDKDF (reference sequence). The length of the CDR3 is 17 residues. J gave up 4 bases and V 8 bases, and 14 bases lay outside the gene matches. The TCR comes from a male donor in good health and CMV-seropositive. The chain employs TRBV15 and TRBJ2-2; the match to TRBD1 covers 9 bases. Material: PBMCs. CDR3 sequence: CATSGTGNVRSTGELFF. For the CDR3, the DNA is TGTGCCACCTCCGGGACAGGGAATGTCCGGAGCACCGGGGAGCTGTTTTTT.